The 31 T cell receptor beta chains reported below all come from one sample, sequenced in a study of cytomegalovirus exposure and HLA in healthy donors. PCR was performed using 60 Vbeta and 13 Jbeta primers. The assay was immunoSEQ multiplex PCR, and TCRdb's table has in-frame clones only and misses some. The sample includes some 60,000 clones, 80% of them seen just once. The sequencing input was PBMCs. The receptor set was obtained from a male donor in good health and CMV-seronegative.

This rearrangement joins TRBV11-3 to TRBJ1-1, with D unclear. The germline CDR1 and CDR2 sequences are SGHNT and YENEEA. Trimming stripped 1 base from V and 1 base from J, with 4 bases between. This CDR3 is built from 13 residues. The CDR3 loop is CASSLGRNTEAFF. Written as DNA, the CDR3 is TGTGCCAGCAGCTTAGGCAGGAACACTGAAGCTTTCTTT.

The V and J genes are TRBV6-5 and TRBJ2-1, with TRBD2 as a possible D gene (5 bases). Germline V CDR1 and CDR2: MNHEY, SVGAGI. V lost 5 bases to trimming and J lost 7 bases, with 12 bases between them. The CDR3 contains 13 residues. CDR3 loop: CASSRDLGNEQFF. CDR3 in DNA: TGTGCCAGCAGTCGGGATCTCGGGAATGAGCAGTTCTTC.

V usage is TRBV7-3 and J usage is TRBJ2-3, with D possibly matching TRBD1 (8 bases). CDR3 length: 15 residues. CDR1 is SGHTA and CDR2 is FQGTGA in the germline V gene. V was pared by 5 bases and J by 4 bases, with 16 bases between. The CDR3 region has the DNA TGTGCCAGCAGCCCCACAGGGGGGGGAGCAGATACGCAGTATTTT. Amino acids: CASSPTGGGADTQYF.

The V call is TRBV29-1, the J call TRBJ2-3; 11 bases are shared with TRBD2. Trimming took 2 bases from V and 1 from J; bases not matched to a gene: 2. This CDR3 has 15 amino acids. CDR1 is SQVTM, CDR2 ANQGSEA, per germline. The DNA for the CDR3 is TGCAGCGTTGAAAAACTAGCGGGAGGCACAGATACGCAGTATTTT. The encoded protein is CSVEKLAGGTDTQYF.

The rearrangement joins TRBV27 to TRBJ2-5, with TRBD1 matching 10 bases. Germline-derived CDR1 and CDR2 are MNHEY and SMNVEV (reference sequence). The CDR3 has 18 amino acids. V gave up 6 bases and J gave up 4 bases; unmatched junction bases: 17. The CDR3 is CASSNIAGTGAQLETQYF. The CDR3, as DNA: TGTGCCAGCAGCAATATAGCCGGGACAGGGGCCCAATTAGAGACCCAGTACTTC.

The table lists this clone with a count of one. This chain links TRBV19 with TRBJ2-7, with a possible D match to TRBD2 (5 bases). Germline values: CDR1 LNHDA, CDR2 SQIVND (reference sequence). The ends were cut back, 6 bases at V and 2 bases at J, with 11 bases in the middle. This CDR3 has 13 residues. Here the CDR3 DNA reads TGTGCCAGTAGAGCGGAGGATACCTACGAGCAGTACTTC. Protein: CASRAEDTYEQYF.

This sequence joins TRBV9 and TRBJ2-3, with 8 bases identical to TRBD1. The CDR3 runs 17 residues. The J segment lost 0 bases and the V segment lost 0 bases, leaving 6 bases of the junction unmatched. Germline V gene sequence: CDR1 SGDLS, CDR2 YYNGEE. For the CDR3, the DNA is TGTGCCAGCAGCGTAGGTGGACAGGGCTCTAGCACAGATACGCAGTATTTT. Its protein product is CASSVGGQGSSTDTQYF.

In this sample, this clone turned up a few times. The chain employs TRBV10-3 and TRBJ2-3, with D possibly being TRBD2 (5 bases). The CDR3 is 15 amino acids. The germline V and J ends were trimmed by 4 bases and 1 base, with 12 bases remaining between them. The germline gives CDR1 ENHRY, CDR2 SYGVKD. The CDR3 DNA reads as TGTGCCATCAGTGGGAGAGCGGACCGCACAGATACGCAGTATTTT. It codes for CAISGRADRTDTQYF.

The chain uses TRBV1 and TRBJ1-5. TRBV1 is deemed a pseudogene. The length of the CDR3 is 14 residues. As DNA, the CDR3 is TGCACCAGCACCCACGGGGGGAGCAATCAGCCCCAGCATTTT. Its translation: CTSTHGGSNQPQHF.

The V call is TRBV7-2, the J call TRBJ2-1, with TRBD1 as a possible D gene (6 bases). The CDR3 has 15 residues. With 5 bases removed from V and 0 bases from J, the gap between germline ends came to 11 bases. Germline V gene data show CDR1 as SGHTA and CDR2 as FQGNSA. CDR3 in DNA: TGTGCCAGCAGCCCTGTGACAGGCTCCTACAATGAGCAGTTCTTC. The encoded protein is CASSPVTGSYNEQFF.

The chain joins TRBV7-3 to TRBJ2-7; 10 bases align to TRBD2. The CDR3 covers 16 residues. Trimming took 5 bases from V and 0 from J; bases not matched to a gene: 7. Germline V lookup: CDR1 SGHTA, CDR2 FQGTGA. CDR3 DNA: TGTGCCAGCAGCCCCCTAGCGGGAGTAAGCTCCTACGAGCAGTACTTC. It codes for CASSPLAGVSSYEQYF.

The J gene is TRBJ1-1, the V gene TRBV2; D is uncertain. Germline values: CDR1 SNHLY, CDR2 FYNNEI. Between the trimmed V and J ends, which lost 9 bases and 1 base, there was a span of 12 bases. This CDR3 has 13 residues. The CDR3 DNA sequence: TGTGCCAGGGGCATGGGGAGGAACACTGAAGCTTTCTTT. Its protein is CARGMGRNTEAFF.

J is TRBJ1-1 and V is TRBV5-1; no firm D call. Germline V gene sequence: CDR1 SGHRS, CDR2 YFSETQ. The V gene lost 1 base and the J gene lost 5 bases, with 15 bases spanning the gap. This CDR3 is built from 15 residues. CDR3 nucleotides: TGCGCCAGCAGCTTGATGTCCGGTGCGGGGACTGAAGCTTTCTTT. Its protein is CASSLMSGAGTEAFF.

The chain recombines TRBV4-1 with TRBJ2-1; 9 nucleotides align to TRBD1. With 4 bases clipped from V and 3 bases from J, the junction kept 4 bases outside the gene matches. Germline CDR1 and CDR2: MGHRA and YSYEKL. There are 15 residues in the CDR3. CDR3 loop: CASSRGTGLYNEQFF. In DNA form, the CDR3 reads TGCGCCAGCAGCCGGGGGACAGGGCTCTACAATGAGCAGTTCTTC.

This clone was seen a single time. The J gene is TRBJ2-7, the V gene TRBV13, with D possibly TRBD1 on 5 matching bases. The CDR3 contains 14 residues. V lost 4 bases, J lost 2 bases, and 12 bases lay in between. Germline V gives CDR1 PRHDT, CDR2 FYEKMQ (reference sequence). The CDR3 nucleotides read TGTGCCAGCAGCTCCACGAGACAGACCTACGAGCAGTACTTC. This sequence encodes CASSSTRQTYEQYF.

The chain recombines TRBV7-8 with TRBJ1-2, with D hard to call. The germline V gene has CDR1 SGHVS and CDR2 FQNEAQ. The length of the CDR3 is 14 residues. V was trimmed by 1 base and J by 8 bases, leaving 14 bases between them. CDR3 in DNA: TGTGCCAGCAGCTTAGGACGACACGCGGGAGGCTACACCTTC. This encodes CASSLGRHAGGYTF.

The chain couples TRBV10-3 to TRBJ2-7; 7 bases are shared with TRBD1. Unmatched junction bases numbered 10, after V lost 4 bases and J lost 7 bases. The germline CDR1 and CDR2 sequences are ENHRY and SYGVKD. CDR3 size: 14 residues. The CDR3: CAISVEGATKEQYF. CDR3 nucleotide sequence: TGTGCCATCAGTGTAGAGGGGGCAACGAAAGAGCAGTACTTC.

The J gene is TRBJ1-2, the V gene TRBV7-2; D might be TRBD1 (6 bases). Trimming left V 5 bases short and J 3 bases short, with 16 bases between. The length of the CDR3 is 15 residues. Germline values: CDR1 SGHTA, CDR2 FQGNSA. The CDR3 reads CASSATGSVDYGYTF. CDR3 coding DNA: TGTGCCAGCAGCGCAACAGGGAGTGTTGACTATGGCTACACCTTC.

CDR3 sequence: CATSRDYRTTEAFF. The CDR3 nucleotides read TGTGCCACCAGCAGAGATTACAGGACCACTGAAGCTTTCTTT. V is TRBV15 and J is TRBJ1-1, with D perhaps TRBD1 (5 bases). This CDR3 is built from 14 residues. V lost 0 bases to trimming and J lost 4 bases, with 9 bases between them. Germline V gene lookup returns CDR1 LNHNV and CDR2 YYDKDF (reference sequence).

The chain couples TRBV5-1 to TRBJ1-2, with TRBD1 matching over 7 bases. Germline CDR1 is SGHRS and CDR2 is YFSETQ. The CDR3 runs to 16 residues. V shed 0 bases, J shed 4 bases, and the junction held 9 bases outside the gene matches. The CDR3 sequence is CASSLGIYGTAYGYTF. The CDR3 DNA reads as TGCGCCAGCAGCTTGGGGATATACGGGACAGCCTATGGCTACACCTTC.

The rearrangement links TRBV30 to TRBJ2-3; D is perhaps TRBD2 (7 bases). This CDR3 spans 14 amino acids. V gave up 4 bases and J gave up 0 bases, with 11 bases separating them. Looked up from germline, CDR1 is GTSNPN and CDR2 is SVGIG (reference sequence). The CDR3: CAWTGGLSTDTQYF. CDR3 DNA sequence: TGTGCCTGGACGGGGGGCTTGAGCACAGATACGCAGTATTTT.

The V and J genes are TRBV27 and TRBJ2-3; D may be TRBD2 (5 bases). Deletions cut 6 bases from V and 1 base from J, with 11 bases between. CDR1 is MNHEY, CDR2 SMNVEV, per germline (reference sequence). The CDR3 has 14 amino acids. CDR3 region: CASRYTRGTDTQYF. DNA of the CDR3: TGTGCCAGCAGGTACACTAGAGGCACAGATACGCAGTATTTT.

The V gene is TRBV2, the J gene TRBJ2-7; 7 nucleotides align to TRBD1. The CDR3 runs 16 residues. Germline V gene data show CDR1 as SNHLY and CDR2 as FYNNEI. V shed 4 bases and J 2 bases; nucleotides not matched to a gene: 11. In DNA form, the CDR3 reads TGTGCCAGCAGTGCAGGGTGGGACAGAAAGACCTACGAGCAGTACTTC. Its translation: CASSAGWDRKTYEQYF. The variable domain in full, completed from reference TRBV2 and TRBJ2-7, reads EPEVTQTPSHQVTQMGQEVILRCVPISNHLYFYWYRQILGQKVEFLVSFYNNEISEKSEIFDDQFSVERPDGSNFTLKIRSTKLEDSAMYFCASSAGWDRKTYEQYFGPGTRLTVT.

The chain combines TRBV7-6 with TRBJ2-1; TRBD2 agrees at 15 bases. J gave up 5 bases and V 5 bases, and 7 bases lay outside the gene matches. The CDR3 has 17 amino acids. Germline lookup yields CDR1 SGHVS and CDR2 FNYEAQ. The CDR3 DNA reads TGTGCCAGCAGCCCGACTGGGACTAGCGGGGGGCACAATGAGCAGTTCTTC. Encoded protein: CASSPTGTSGGHNEQFF.

This clone has only a few counts. V is TRBV19 and J is TRBJ2-5; possible D gene TRBD2, 5 bases. Germline assignment: CDR1 LNHDA and CDR2 SQIVND (reference sequence). This CDR3 spans 13 amino acids. Trimming took off 2 bases at V and 5 bases at J, with 9 bases between the two ends. CDR3 nucleotides: TGTGCCAGTAGTATACGGGGTTCGGAGACCCAGTACTTC. Protein sequence: CASSIRGSETQYF.

The chain links TRBV9 to TRBJ2-5, with 14 nucleotides matching TRBD2. The germline V gene encodes CDR1 SGDLS and CDR2 YYNGEE. V dropped 3 bases and J dropped 5; count of bases not matched to a gene: 6. There are 16 residues in the CDR3. CDR3 region: CASSDRLAGGLETQYF. The CDR3 region has the DNA TGTGCCAGCAGCGACCGACTAGCGGGGGGGCTGGAGACCCAGTACTTC.

The rearrangement joins TRBV5-1 to TRBJ2-3, with 8 bases matching TRBD2. CDR1 is SGHRS and CDR2 is YFSETQ in the germline V gene. The CDR3 loop spans 16 amino acids. J lost 9 bases, V lost 4 bases, and 16 bases had no gene match. The CDR3 loop reads CASSRAPGLAGRTQYF. CDR3 in DNA: TGCGCCAGCAGCCGGGCGCCAGGACTAGCTGGGAGGACGCAGTATTTT.

This clone came up a few times. This chain links TRBV4-1 with TRBJ2-1; 9 nucleotides agree with TRBD1. Germline values: CDR1 MGHRA, CDR2 YSYEKL. V lost 4 bases, J lost 9 bases, and 7 bases stayed unmatched. CDR3 length equals 14 residues. The CDR3, as DNA: TGCGCCAGCAGCCCCCCCTCGACAGGGGGTGAGCAGTTCTTC. Its protein is CASSPPSTGGEQFF.

Concerning this clone: Compared with germline, one end of the junction differs, possibly owing to a read error. V usage is TRBV27 and J usage is TRBJ1-1, with 8 bases matching TRBD1. The germline gives CDR1 MNHEY, CDR2 SMNVEV (reference sequence). The CDR3 is 20 residues long. DNA of the CDR3: TGTGCCAGCAGTTTCGGAAACCGGGACAGGCCCTTCATACAGTCCACTGGAGCTTTCTTT. Amino acids: CASSFGNRDRPFIQSTGAFF.

This sequence joins TRBV6-6 and TRBJ1-3, with D unresolved. The CDR3 has 16 residues. Germline values: CDR1 MNHNY, CDR2 SVGAGI (reference sequence). Trimming shortened V by 1 base and J by 1 base, and 11 bases separated the two germline ends. CDR3 loop: CASSYFTGSSGNTIYF. The CDR3 DNA is TGTGCCAGCAGTTACTTCACTGGTTCGTCTGGAAACACCATATATTTT.

This chain uses TRBV7-8 with TRBJ1-3; 7 bases line up with TRBD1. The CDR3 is 14 amino acids. Germline CDR1 reads SGHVS; CDR2 reads FQNEAQ. Trimming took 2 bases from V and 2 from J; bases not matched to a gene: 0. The CDR3 protein is CASSLQGAGNTIYF. The CDR3 nucleotides are TGTGCCAGCAGCTTACAGGGGGCTGGAAACACCATATATTTT.